A single T cell receptor beta chain is shown here with its context. Its antigen is undetermined. These data come from a study of persistence of HIV-infected CD4 T cells. CDR3 size: 14 residues. V was clipped by 0 bases and J by 8 bases; unmatched bases: 3. The germline CDR1 and CDR2 sequences are GTSNPN and SVGIG (reference sequence). This nonspecific control used anti-CD3/anti-CD28 bead stimulation of CD4+ T cells. Sorting of responding CD4+ T cells relied on upregulated CD40 ligand together with CD69. Suppressive ART was started during chronic HIV-1 infection in these adults. The immunoSEQ assay was version 4, run in survey mode. Genomic DNA was diluted to 10 ng/uL, up to 1 ug per sample. Some clones are missing from TCRdb's copy, which holds only in-frame ones; the method was immunoSEQ multiplex PCR. Of 35,000 to 45,000 clones listed, approximately 90% were seen once; the top ten hold under 1.5%. General study points: Within sorted populations, more oligoclonal TCRs accompanied more oligoclonal proviruses.

The sample in question was CD4+ T cells sorted from PBMCs after approximately 19-hour stimulation, obtained from a patient who received antiretroviral therapy. J is TRBJ1-3 and V is TRBV30; 11 bases agree with TRBD1. The sequence came from an adult man with HIV who was CMV-seropositive. Here the CDR3 reads CAWSVGTGGDTIYF. The CDR3 DNA reads as TGTGCCTGGAGTGTAGGGACAGGGGGTGACACCATATATTTT.